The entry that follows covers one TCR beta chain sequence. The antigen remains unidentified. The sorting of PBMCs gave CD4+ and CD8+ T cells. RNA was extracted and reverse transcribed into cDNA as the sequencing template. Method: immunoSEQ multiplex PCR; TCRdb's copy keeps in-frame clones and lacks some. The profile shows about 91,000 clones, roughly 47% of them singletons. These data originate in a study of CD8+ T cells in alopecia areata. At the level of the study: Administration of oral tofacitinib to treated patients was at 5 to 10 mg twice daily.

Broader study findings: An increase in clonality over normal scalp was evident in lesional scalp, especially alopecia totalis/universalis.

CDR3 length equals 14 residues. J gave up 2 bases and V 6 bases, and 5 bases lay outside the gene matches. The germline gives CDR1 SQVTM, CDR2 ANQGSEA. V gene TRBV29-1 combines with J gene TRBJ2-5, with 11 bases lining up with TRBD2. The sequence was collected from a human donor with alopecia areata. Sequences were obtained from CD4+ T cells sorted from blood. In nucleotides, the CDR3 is TGCAGCGTGGCGGGACTAGCGGCTCAAGAGACCCAGTACTTC. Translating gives CSVAGLAAQETQYF.